Included here is one T cell receptor beta chain sequence, with context. As yet, its antigen is unknown. These data come from a study of cytomegalovirus exposure and HLA in healthy donors. Findings and caveats of the study: Rare TCR sequences predominated, though certain public TCRs were found in many donors.

The study ran its PCR with 60 Vbeta and 13 Jbeta primers. Repertoires were generated with immunoSEQ multiplex PCR, while TCRdb's copy carries only in-frame clones and drops some. The sample yields about 140,000 clones, roughly 80% seen once. Germline V CDR1 and CDR2: MNHEY, SMNVEV (reference sequence). The CDR3 contains 14 residues. V lost 2 bases, J lost 2 bases, and 7 bases lay in between. The V and J genes are TRBV27 and TRBJ2-1; D gene unclear. The receptor was isolated from a man aged 40-55 years in good health and CMV-seropositive. The material sequenced was PBMCs. DNA for the CDR3: TGTGCCAGCAGTTTAGGGCCAACCTACAATGAGCAGTTCTTC. The encoded protein is CASSLGPTYNEQFF.